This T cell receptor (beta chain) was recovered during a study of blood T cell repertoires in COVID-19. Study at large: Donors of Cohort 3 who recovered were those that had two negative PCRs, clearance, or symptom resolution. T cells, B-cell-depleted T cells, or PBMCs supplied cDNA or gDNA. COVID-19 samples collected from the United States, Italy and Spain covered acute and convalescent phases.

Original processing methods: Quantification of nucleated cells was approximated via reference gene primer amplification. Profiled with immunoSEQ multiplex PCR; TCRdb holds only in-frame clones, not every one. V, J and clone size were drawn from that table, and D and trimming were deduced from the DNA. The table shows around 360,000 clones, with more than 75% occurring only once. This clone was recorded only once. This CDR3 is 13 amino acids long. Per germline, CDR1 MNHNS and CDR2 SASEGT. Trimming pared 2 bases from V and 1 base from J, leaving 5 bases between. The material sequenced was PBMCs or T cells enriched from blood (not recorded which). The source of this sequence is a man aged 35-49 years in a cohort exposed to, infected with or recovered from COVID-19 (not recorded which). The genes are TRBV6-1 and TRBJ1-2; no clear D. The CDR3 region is CASSESYNYGYTF. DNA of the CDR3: TGTGCCAGCAGTGAATCCTATAACTATGGCTACACCTTC.